This note documents a single TCR beta chain sequence. What it recognizes is unknown. Germline CDR1 is SQVTM and CDR2 is ANQGSEA. V gave up 4 bases and J gave up 2 bases, with 15 bases separating them. This CDR3 contains 14 residues. TCRdb analysed the reads with MiXCR anew, one entry per CDR3 protein. This sample carries about 74,000 distinct CDR3 sequences, 63% of them seen once, and the ten largest clones take 7.6%. These data belong to a study of type 1 regulatory T cells. The specimen was cultured T cells, either the whole culture or a sorted T cell fraction (not recorded which). Subset denoted: Tr1-enriched cell product generated in vitro against host alloantigens. The chain is built from TRBV29-1 and TRBJ2-7, with D maybe TRBD2 (5 bases). This receptor was taken from a human donor in good health. CDR3 in amino acids: CSVGREGRPYEQYF. CDR3 DNA: TGCAGCGTTGGCCGGGAAGGCCGCCCCTACGAGCAGTACTTC.